This record looks at one T cell receptor (beta chain) sequence and its context. The antigen is undetermined. This specimen comes from a study of cytomegalovirus exposure and HLA in healthy donors. General study findings and limits: Testing in vitro showed a few CMV-associated chains specific for CMV antigens.

The germline V gene has CDR1 MDHEN and CDR2 SYDVKM. With 2 bases removed from V and 5 bases from J, the gap between germline ends came to 11 bases. CDR3 size: 14 residues. Libraries were prepared by immunoSEQ multiplex PCR; TCRdb keeps only in-frame clonotypes and omits some of them. This repertoire shows about 82,000 clones, roughly 94% found once; its top ten account for approximately 0.73%. The TCR originated in a woman aged 18-35 years in good health and CMV-seronegative. This rearrangement joins TRBV28 to TRBJ2-3, with unresolved D. The sample taken for sequencing was PBMCs. CDR3: CASSLGLSQDTQYF. Here the CDR3 DNA reads TGTGCCAGCAGTTTAGGGCTATCTCAAGATACGCAGTATTTT.